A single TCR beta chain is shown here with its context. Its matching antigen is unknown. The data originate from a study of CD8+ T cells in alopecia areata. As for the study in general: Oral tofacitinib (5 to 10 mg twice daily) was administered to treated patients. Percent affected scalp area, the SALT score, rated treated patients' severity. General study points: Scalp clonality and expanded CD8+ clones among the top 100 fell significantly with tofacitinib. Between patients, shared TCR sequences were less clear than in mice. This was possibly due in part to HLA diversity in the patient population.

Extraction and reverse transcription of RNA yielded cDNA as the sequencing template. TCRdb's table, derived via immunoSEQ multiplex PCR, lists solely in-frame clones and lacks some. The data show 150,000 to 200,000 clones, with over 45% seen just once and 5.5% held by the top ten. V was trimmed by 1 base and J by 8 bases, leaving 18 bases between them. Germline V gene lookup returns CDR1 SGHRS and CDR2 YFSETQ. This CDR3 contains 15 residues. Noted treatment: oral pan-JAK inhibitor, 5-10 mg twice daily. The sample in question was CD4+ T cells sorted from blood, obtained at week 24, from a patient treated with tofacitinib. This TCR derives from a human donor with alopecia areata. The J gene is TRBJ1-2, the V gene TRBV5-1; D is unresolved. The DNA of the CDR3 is TGCGCCAGCAGCTTGTTTCGTCGTCCTTTCCCCGGCTACACCTTC. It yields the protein CASSLFRRPFPGYTF.